The source of this TCR beta chain is a study of blood T cells in healthy people across ages. A sample-barcoded 5' primer and a J-beta primer mix were used in a second PCR of roughly 6 to 11 cycles. TCRdb used MiXCR to reprocess the 5' RACE reads, holding one entry per CDR3 protein. The data contain more than 1 million distinct CDR3 sequences, 40% to 50% of them seen just once; the ten biggest clones take up 15% to 20%. Looked up from germline, CDR1 is MDHEN and CDR2 is SYDVKM. The CDR3 length is 14 residues. V was clipped by 6 bases and J by 4 bases, with 15 bases between them. General study points: Naive T cell percentage showed a strong correlation with TCR beta diversity.

As to this clonotype: Its antigen is undetermined.

This receptor was identified in a woman aged 55-75 years in good health. Sequencing was carried out using blood. The J gene is TRBJ1-1, the V gene TRBV28; a weak D match, TRBD1 (6 bases). The CDR3 region has the DNA TGTGCCAGCAGCCGAGGGGGTCCGGGCACTGAAGCTTTCTTT. Protein product: CASSRGGPGTEAFF.